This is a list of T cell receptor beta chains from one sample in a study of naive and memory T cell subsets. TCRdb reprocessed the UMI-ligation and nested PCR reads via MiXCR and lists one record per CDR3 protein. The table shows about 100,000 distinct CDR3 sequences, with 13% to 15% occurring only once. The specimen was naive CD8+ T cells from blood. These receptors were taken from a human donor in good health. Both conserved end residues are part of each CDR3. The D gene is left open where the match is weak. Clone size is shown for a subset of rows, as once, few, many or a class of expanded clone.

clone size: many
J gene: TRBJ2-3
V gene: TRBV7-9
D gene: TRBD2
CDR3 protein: CASNGLAGVGSDTQYF
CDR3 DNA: TGTGCCAGCAACGGGCTAGCGGGAGTAGGATCAGATACGCAGTATTTT

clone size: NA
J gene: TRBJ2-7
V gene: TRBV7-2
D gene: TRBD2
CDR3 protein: CASSPTSGGSYEQYF
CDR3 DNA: TGTGCCAGCAGCCCAACTAGCGGAGGCTCCTACGAGCAGTACTTC

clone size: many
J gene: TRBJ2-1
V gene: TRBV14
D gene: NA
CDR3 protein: CASSQVGGAHYNEQFF
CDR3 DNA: TGTGCCAGCAGCCAAGTAGGGGGGGCGCATTACAATGAGCAGTTCTTC

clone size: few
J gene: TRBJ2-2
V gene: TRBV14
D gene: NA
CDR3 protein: CASSQDPAANTGELFF
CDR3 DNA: TGTGCCAGCAGCCAAGATCCAGCAGCGAACACCGGGGAGCTGTTTTTT

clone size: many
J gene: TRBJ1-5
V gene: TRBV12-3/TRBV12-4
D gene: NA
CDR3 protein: CASSLPGHYSNQPQHF
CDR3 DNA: TGTGCCAGCAGTTTACCTGGACACTATAGCAATCAGCCCCAGCATTTT

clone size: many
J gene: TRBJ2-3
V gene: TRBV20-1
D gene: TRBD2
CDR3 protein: CSARDDSKAGANADTQYF
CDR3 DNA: TGCAGTGCTAGAGACGATAGTAAAGCGGGAGCGAACGCAGATACGCAGTATTTT

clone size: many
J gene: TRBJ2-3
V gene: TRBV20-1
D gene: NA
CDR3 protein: CSARVELSYTDTQYF
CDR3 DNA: TGCAGTGCTAGAGTGGAGTTGAGCTACACAGATACGCAGTATTTT

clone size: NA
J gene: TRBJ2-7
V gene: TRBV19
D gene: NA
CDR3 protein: CASSILEQYF
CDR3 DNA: TGTGCCAGTAGTATCCTGGAGCAGTACTTC

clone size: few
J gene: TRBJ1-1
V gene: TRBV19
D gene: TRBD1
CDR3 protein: CASSIGQGRTEAFF
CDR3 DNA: TGTGCCAGTAGTATTGGACAGGGGAGGACTGAAGCTTTCTTT

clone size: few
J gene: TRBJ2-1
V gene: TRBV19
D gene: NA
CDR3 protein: CASSMTASSYNEQFF
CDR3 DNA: TGTGCCAGTAGTATGACGGCTAGCTCCTACAATGAGCAGTTCTTC

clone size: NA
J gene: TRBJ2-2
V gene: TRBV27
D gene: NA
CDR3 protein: CASSLGGLSTGELFF
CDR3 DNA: TGTGCCAGCAGTTTAGGTGGCTTAAGCACCGGGGAGCTGTTTTTT

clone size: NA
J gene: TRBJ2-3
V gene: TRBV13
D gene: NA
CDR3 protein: CASSLNGWADTQYF
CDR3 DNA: TGTGCCAGCAGCTTAAATGGGTGGGCAGATACGCAGTATTTT

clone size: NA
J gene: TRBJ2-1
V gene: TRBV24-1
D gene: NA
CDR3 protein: CATSDRTHNEQFF
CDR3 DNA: TGTGCCACCAGTGACCGGACCCACAATGAGCAGTTCTTC

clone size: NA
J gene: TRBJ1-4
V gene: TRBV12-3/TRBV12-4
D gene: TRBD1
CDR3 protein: CASTTTYGQGPTNEKLFF
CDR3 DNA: TGTGCCAGCACCACGACCTACGGACAGGGTCCGACTAATGAAAAACTGTTTTTT

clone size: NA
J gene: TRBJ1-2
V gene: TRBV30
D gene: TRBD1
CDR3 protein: CAWSVDRGRGYTF
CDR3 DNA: TGTGCCTGGAGTGTTGACAGGGGACGGGGCTACACCTTC

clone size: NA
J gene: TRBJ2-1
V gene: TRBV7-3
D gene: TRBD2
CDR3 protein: CASSLMAGGQDEQFF
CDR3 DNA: TGTGCCAGCAGCTTAATGGCGGGAGGTCAGGATGAGCAGTTCTTC

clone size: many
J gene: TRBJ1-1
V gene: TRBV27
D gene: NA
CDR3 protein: CASSFAGSTEAFF
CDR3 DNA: TGTGCCAGCAGTTTTGCAGGGAGCACTGAAGCTTTCTTT

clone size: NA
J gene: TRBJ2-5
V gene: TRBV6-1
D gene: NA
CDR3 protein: CASSEAQTQYF
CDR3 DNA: TGTGCCAGCAGTGAAGCACAGACCCAGTACTTC

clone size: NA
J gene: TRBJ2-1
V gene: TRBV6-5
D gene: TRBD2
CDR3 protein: CASSYFAPSGVGGGNEQFF
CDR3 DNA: TGTGCCAGCAGTTACTTTGCCCCCAGCGGGGTCGGGGGGGGCAATGAGCAGTTCTTC

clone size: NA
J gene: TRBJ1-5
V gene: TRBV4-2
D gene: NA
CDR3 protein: CASSQVDGSNQPQHF
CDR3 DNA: TGTGCCAGCAGCCAGGTCGACGGTAGCAATCAGCCCCAGCATTTT

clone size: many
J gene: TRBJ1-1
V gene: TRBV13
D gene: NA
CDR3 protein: CASSPPGVNTEAFF
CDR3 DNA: TGTGCCAGCAGCCCCCCGGGAGTGAACACTGAAGCTTTCTTT

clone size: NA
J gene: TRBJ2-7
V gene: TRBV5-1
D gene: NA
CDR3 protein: CASSLGELNYEQYF
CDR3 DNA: TGCGCCAGCAGCTTAGGGGAACTGAACTACGAGCAGTACTTC

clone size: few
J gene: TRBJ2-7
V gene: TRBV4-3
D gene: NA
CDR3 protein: CASSQGSGSSYEQYF
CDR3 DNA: TGCGCCAGCAGCCAAGGTTCGGGGAGCTCCTACGAGCAGTACTTC

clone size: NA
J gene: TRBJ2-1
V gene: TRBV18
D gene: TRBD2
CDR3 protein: CASSPPAGSSGSRGSYNEQFF
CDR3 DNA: TGTGCCAGCTCACCCCCGGCAGGGAGTAGCGGGTCCCGGGGCTCCTACAATGAGCAGTTCTTC

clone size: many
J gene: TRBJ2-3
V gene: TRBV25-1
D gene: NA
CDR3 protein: CASSLIDTQYF
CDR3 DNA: TGTGCCAGCAGTTTAATAGATACGCAGTATTTT

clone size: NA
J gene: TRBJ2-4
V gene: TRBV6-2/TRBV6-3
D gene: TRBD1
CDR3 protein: CASTAGGVSQYF
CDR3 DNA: TGTGCCAGCACCGCAGGGGGAGTTTCTCAGTACTTC

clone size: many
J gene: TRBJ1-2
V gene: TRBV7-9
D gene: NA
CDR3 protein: CASSIQDSYGYTF
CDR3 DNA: TGTGCCAGCAGCATTCAGGATAGCTATGGCTACACCTTC

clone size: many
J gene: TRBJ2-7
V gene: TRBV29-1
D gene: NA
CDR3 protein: CSFGTGSSYEQYF
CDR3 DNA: TGCAGTTTCGGGACGGGAAGCTCCTACGAGCAGTACTTC